A single sample gave rise to the 32 T cell receptor beta chains below, sequenced in a study of T-cell reconstitution after alpha-beta-depleted transplantation in children. Study-wide findings and caveats: T cells produced anew were the main source of T-cell counts and diversity one year after transplant.

These receptors lack a known antigen. Unique molecular identifiers tagged the TCRbeta library. TCRdb fed the PCR reads into MiXCR, producing one record per CDR3 protein. Of 250,000 to 300,000 distinct CDR3 sequences listed, 6% to 10% are singletons. Sequencing used peripheral blood, obtained 360 days after TCRalphabeta/CD19-depleted stem cell transplant. These receptor sequences come from a female patient aged 2-10 years who had a stem cell transplant for Fanconi anemia, so the T cells may come from the graft donor.

This clonotype was counted a few times. The CDR3 here is CASSLALAGGSWYEQYV. In DNA, the CDR3 is TGTGCCAGCAGCTTGGCCCTAGCGGGGGGGTCCTGGTACGAGCAGTACGTC. The chain joins TRBV5-8 to TRBJ2-7, with TRBD2 identical over 12 bases. V was pared by 0 bases and J by 4 bases, with 8 bases of the junction left unmatched. There are 17 residues in the CDR3. CDR1 is SGHTS, CDR2 YDEGEE, per germline.

The table lists this clonotype with a few counts. The chain recombines TRBV5-1 with TRBJ2-3, with 12 nucleotides matching TRBD2. The junction had 11 bases not matched to a gene; V was cut back by 0 bases and J by 3 bases. The CDR3 covers 19 residues. Looked up from germline, CDR1 is SGHRS and CDR2 is YFSETQ. The DNA of the CDR3 is TGCGCCAGCAGCTTGGATCTTCGGCTAGCGGGGGGGCTGACAGATACGCAGTATTTT. Protein sequence: CASSLDLRLAGGLTDTQYF.

This clonotype came up many times. This chain uses TRBV7-3 with TRBJ2-3; a weak D match, TRBD2 (6 bases). Germline V gives CDR1 SGHTA, CDR2 FQGTGA. CDR3 length: 17 residues. V lost 0 bases and J 5 bases, leaving 18 bases between the germline ends. The CDR3 DNA is TGTGCCAGCAGCTTAACGTGGCTAGCGAGCATAGGAGATACGCAGTATTTT. This codes for CASSLTWLASIGDTQYF.

This clonotype was seen repeatedly, ten times or more. V and J are TRBV20-1 and TRBJ2-7; D not resolved. The CDR3 covers 12 residues. V lost 1 base and J 1 base, leaving 5 bases between the germline ends. The V gene's germline CDR1 is DFQATT and CDR2 SNEGSKA (reference sequence). The CDR3, as DNA: TGCAGTGCTAGAGCCGTTTCCTACGAGCAGTACTTC. Translating gives CSARAVSYEQYF.

This clonotype was detected ten times or more. This chain uses TRBV10-3 with TRBJ2-5; 15 bases are a match to TRBD2. The length of the CDR3 is 14 residues. Trimming removed 10 bases from V and 4 bases from J; junction bases left unmatched: 4. Germline V CDR1 and CDR2: ENHRY, SYGVKD. CDR3 region: CATGLAGGRETQYF. The CDR3 DNA is TGTGCCACCGGACTAGCGGGAGGGAGAGAGACCCAGTACTTC.

This clonotype came up a few times. This rearrangement joins TRBV14 to TRBJ1-3, with a possible D match to TRBD1 (5 bases). CDR3 length equals 13 residues. Germline assignment: CDR1 SGHDN and CDR2 FVKESK. The V gene lost 1 base and the J gene lost 8 bases, with 9 bases spanning the gap. CDR3 sequence: CASSQAGAYTIYF. The CDR3 DNA reads TGTGCCAGCAGCCAAGCTGGGGCCTACACCATATATTTT.

This clonotype was recorded a few times. This sequence joins TRBV5-1 and TRBJ1-6; D unclear. Trimming removed 2 bases at V and 7 bases at J, with 13 bases between. The CDR3 contains 15 residues. Germline CDR1 reads SGHRS; CDR2 reads YFSETQ. CDR3 DNA: TGCGCCAGCAGCTTTAGCCTACGCGTCAATTCACCCCTCCACTTT. Translated, it gives CASSFSLRVNSPLHF.

This clonotype was counted between two and nine times. This chain uses TRBV7-3 with TRBJ1-1, with 10 nucleotides matching TRBD1. The CDR3 is 14 amino acids. V dropped 1 base and J dropped 5; count of bases not matched to a gene: 1. CDR1 and CDR2 from the germline V gene are SGHTA and FQGTGA. The CDR3 sequence: CASSLRDRGTEAFF. Here the CDR3 DNA reads TGTGCCAGCAGCTTAAGGGACAGGGGAACTGAAGCTTTCTTT.

This sequence joins TRBV6-1 and TRBJ2-6, with D perhaps TRBD2 (5 bases). V was pared by 8 bases and J by 0 bases, with 11 bases between. The CDR3 consists of 15 residues. Germline V gene data show CDR1 as MNHNS and CDR2 as SASEGT. CDR3 sequence: CASAGALSGANVLTF. The CDR3 DNA sequence: TGTGCCAGCGCGGGTGCTCTCTCTGGGGCCAACGTCCTGACTTTC.

The chain uses TRBV5-1 and TRBJ1-4; weak D call: TRBD1 (6 bases). The CDR3 loop spans 16 amino acids. The V gene's germline CDR1 is SGHRS and CDR2 YFSETQ. V was pared by 0 bases and J by 5 bases, with 14 bases between. CDR3 sequence (DNA): TGCGCCAGCAGCTTGGAAGGGGGAATCTTGAATGAAAAACTGTTTTTT. Its protein product is CASSLEGGILNEKLFF.

This clonotype was recorded at least ten times. V usage is TRBV3-1 and J usage is TRBJ1-1; D remains ambiguous. The germline V and J ends were trimmed by 4 bases and 7 bases, with 13 bases remaining between them. The CDR3 runs 13 residues. Germline assignment: CDR1 LGHDT and CDR2 YNNKEL (reference sequence). The CDR3 is CASSPEWWSEAFF. The CDR3 DNA reads TGTGCCAGCAGCCCAGAGTGGTGGAGTGAAGCTTTCTTT.

This chain uses TRBV6-1 with TRBJ1-5; 9 bases fit TRBD1. J was trimmed by 0 bases and V by 5 bases; bases with no gene match: 11. The V gene's germline CDR1 is MNHNS and CDR2 SASEGT. The CDR3 has 18 amino acids. Written as DNA, the CDR3 is TGTGCCAGCAGTAAGGGACAGGGAGGGTTGTATAGCAATCAGCCCCAGCATTTT. Translated, it gives CASSKGQGGLYSNQPQHF.

In this sample, this clonotype turned up many times. The rearrangement links TRBV18 to TRBJ2-4, with 8 bases matching TRBD2. In germline, CDR1 is KGHSH, CDR2 LQKENI. The CDR3 extends over 15 amino acids. Trimming at V came to 3 bases and at J to 5 bases, leaving 6 bases not matched to a gene. CDR3 in amino acids: CASSPGTRQENIQYF. The CDR3 DNA follows: TGTGCCAGCTCACCGGGGACTAGACAAGAAAACATTCAGTACTTC.

This clonotype came up a few times. The rearrangement uses TRBV28 and TRBJ1-6; TRBD1 might be the D (6 bases). CDR1 is MDHEN, CDR2 SYDVKM, per germline. The CDR3 is 17 residues long. The V and J ends lost 5 bases and 7 bases respectively, with 21 bases between them. CDR3 sequence (DNA): TGTGCCAGCAGTCTAACCTTTACCGGGGGGCAGAATTCACCCCTCCACTTT. This sequence encodes CASSLTFTGGQNSPLHF.

The chain links TRBV2 to TRBJ2-7, with TRBD1 matching over 7 bases. The CDR3 covers 13 residues. Germline CDR1 and CDR2: SNHLY and FYNNEI. Trimming cost V 3 bases and J 7 bases; bases outside gene matches: 6. The CDR3 DNA reads as TGTGCCAGCAGTGACTTTACAGGGGATGAGCAGTACTTC. Protein: CASSDFTGDEQYF.

This clonotype was observed a few times. The rearrangement joins TRBV29-1 to TRBJ1-4, with 10 positions matching TRBD1. The length of the CDR3 is 13 residues. V lost 4 bases and J lost 13; bases outside the gene matches: 9. Germline lookup yields CDR1 SQVTM and CDR2 ANQGSEA. The DNA of the CDR3 is TGCAGCGTTGTGGACAGGGGGGCCTTGAGACTGTTTTTT. It specifies CSVVDRGALRLFF. The complete variable domain, with remaining parts taken from reference TRBV29-1 and TRBJ1-4, reads SAVISQKPSRDICQRGTSLTIQCQVDSQVTMMFWYRQQPGQSLTLIATANQGSEATYESGFVIDKFPISRPNLTFSTLTVSNMSPEDSSIYLCSVVDRGALRLFFGSGTQLSVL.

This clonotype has only a few counts. V gene TRBV2 combines with J gene TRBJ2-3, with D maybe TRBD2 (7 bases). The ends were cut back, 1 base at V and 4 bases at J, with 12 bases in the middle. CDR1 and CDR2 (germline): SNHLY, FYNNEI. This CDR3 contains 15 residues. This CDR3 reads CASSEGGGASDTQYF. In nucleotides, the CDR3 is TGTGCCAGCAGTGAAGGGGGGGGGGCCTCAGATACGCAGTATTTT.

At least ten counts were recorded for this clonotype. The V gene is TRBV20-1, the J gene TRBJ2-7, with D possibly being TRBD1 (5 bases). The CDR3 consists of 14 residues. V was cut by 2 bases and J by 6 bases, with 17 bases left in between. Germline-derived CDR1 and CDR2 are DFQATT and SNEGSKA (reference sequence). The CDR3 sequence is CSARPPMGLGEQYF. The CDR3 DNA is TGCAGTGCTAGACCCCCGATGGGGCTGGGCGAGCAGTACTTC.

This clonotype was observed many times. This chain connects TRBV7-2 to TRBJ1-1; no reliable D call. Germline V gene data show CDR1 as SGHTA and CDR2 as FQGNSA. V was trimmed by 3 bases and J by 0 bases, leaving 14 bases between them. This CDR3 comprises 16 residues. CDR3 amino acids: CASSFGGPRMNTEAFF. The CDR3 bases are TGTGCCAGCAGCTTTGGAGGTCCGAGGATGAACACTGAAGCTTTCTTT.

In this sample, this clonotype turned up a few times. This rearrangement joins TRBV6-5 to TRBJ2-2; no definite D call. CDR1 and CDR2 (germline): MNHEY, SVGAGI. This CDR3 is built from 18 residues. The V gene lost 0 bases and the J gene lost 8 bases, with 22 bases spanning the gap. CDR3 loop: CASSYSRSNRAYGGELFF. DNA of the CDR3: TGTGCCAGCAGTTACTCACGCAGTAACCGGGCGTACGGGGGGGAGCTGTTTTTT.

This clonotype showed up many times. The genes are TRBV20-1 and TRBJ2-3; D gene unclear. CDR1 is DFQATT and CDR2 is SNEGSKA in the germline V gene (reference sequence). The CDR3 sequence is 13 residues long. Trimming took 6 bases from V and 5 from J, leaving 15 bases between them. CDR3 region: CSAPGPLVDTQYF. The DNA for the CDR3 is TGCAGTGCCCCTGGCCCCCTTGTAGATACGCAGTATTTT.

Only a few counts were recorded for this clonotype. The V and J genes are TRBV5-4 and TRBJ2-2; no firm D call. V lost 0 bases and J lost 3, with 9 bases in between. This CDR3 has 15 residues. Germline-derived CDR1 and CDR2 are SGHNT and YYREEE (reference sequence). CDR3 region: CASSLDRLDTGELFF. DNA of the CDR3: TGTGCCAGCAGCTTGGATAGGTTGGACACCGGGGAGCTGTTTTTT.

V is TRBV12-3 or TRBV12-4 and J is TRBJ2-2; D possibly corresponds to TRBD2 (6 bases). Deletions cut 11 bases from V and 4 bases from J, with 29 bases between. This CDR3 comprises 18 residues. In DNA form, the CDR3 reads TGTGCCTTCAGTCTCCCTGGTGGCATGGGGGGAGTCACCGGGGAGCTGTTTTTT. It translates to CAFSLPGGMGGVTGELFF.

In its sample, this clonotype was seen a few times. The CDR3 DNA reads TGTGCCAGCTCAGGGGGACACACCGGGGAGCTGTTTTTT. The encoded protein is CASSGGHTGELFF. The V call is TRBV18, the J call TRBJ2-2; the D call may be TRBD1 or TRBD2 (5 bases each). This CDR3 is built from 13 residues. Per the germline V gene, CDR1 is KGHSH and CDR2 is LQKENI. Trimming stripped 5 bases from V and 3 bases from J, with 7 bases between.

The chain employs TRBV7-6 and TRBJ1-3; D is possibly TRBD1 (6 bases). The V and J ends lost 1 base and 2 bases respectively, with 12 bases between them. This CDR3 region has 16 residues. Germline CDR1 SGHVS, CDR2 FNYEAQ. The CDR3 reads CASSLGVGGTGNTIYF. The CDR3 DNA is TGTGCCAGCAGCTTAGGTGTAGGGGGAACTGGAAACACCATATATTTT.

There are many counts of this clonotype. The rearrangement links TRBV9 to TRBJ2-1, with 10 bases lining up with TRBD2. Germline-derived CDR1 and CDR2 are SGDLS and YYNGEE. V lost 3 bases to trimming and J lost 5 bases; unmatched junction nucleotides: 5. The CDR3 covers 15 residues. The chain's CDR3 is CASSAGTSEHNEQFF. In DNA form, the CDR3 reads TGTGCCAGCAGCGCCGGGACTAGCGAGCACAATGAGCAGTTCTTC.

The table lists this clonotype with a few counts. The chain recombines TRBV19 with TRBJ2-2; D is possibly TRBD2 (7 bases). The CDR3 extends over 16 amino acids. Germline lookup yields CDR1 LNHDA and CDR2 SQIVND (reference sequence). Trimming stripped 10 bases from V and 1 base from J, with 19 bases between. CDR3 bases: TGTGCCACACTAACGAGGGGGGGGAAGAACACCGGGGAGCTGTTTTTT. Translated: CATLTRGGKNTGELFF.

This clonotype was seen a handful of times. This chain uses TRBV3-1 with TRBJ2-7, with D perhaps matching TRBD1 (5 bases). CDR1 and CDR2 from the germline V gene are LGHDT and YNNKEL (reference sequence). This CDR3 has 13 amino acids. The V gene lost 4 bases and the J gene lost 7 bases, with 14 bases spanning the gap. The CDR3 protein is CASSLAGPREQYF. CDR3 in DNA: TGTGCCAGCAGCCTGGCAGGGCCAAGGGAGCAGTACTTC.

This clonotype has a count of ten or more. This rearrangement joins TRBV28 to TRBJ2-3; 8 positions match TRBD1. Looked up from germline, CDR1 is MDHEN and CDR2 is SYDVKM. Unmatched junction bases numbered 9, after V lost 5 bases and J lost 2 bases. This CDR3 has 16 amino acids. The CDR3 region is CASSPPGQGFTDTQYF. CDR3 nucleotides: TGTGCCAGCAGTCCCCCCGGACAGGGTTTCACAGATACGCAGTATTTT.

This clonotype occurred many times. This chain uses TRBV5-6 with TRBJ2-3; 7 bases fit TRBD1. The CDR3 contains 17 residues. The V segment lost 0 bases and the J segment 0 bases; nucleotides outside the gene matches: 7. Germline-derived CDR1 and CDR2 are SGHDT and YYEEEE. The CDR3 region is CASSLVGTAPSTDTQYF. The CDR3 DNA follows: TGTGCCAGCAGCTTGGTTGGGACAGCACCTAGCACAGATACGCAGTATTTT.

This clonotype was counted at least ten times. The V gene is TRBV28, the J gene TRBJ2-1, with TRBD2 matching over 15 bases. The CDR3 is made up of 14 amino acids. Looked up from germline, CDR1 is MDHEN and CDR2 is SYDVKM. Germline trimming cut 5 bases from V and 8 bases from J; bases unmatched to any gene: 1. The DNA of the CDR3 is TGTGCCAGCAGTGGGACTAGCGGGGGGCATGAGCAGTTCTTC. The encoded protein is CASSGTSGGHEQFF.

This chain links TRBV12-3 or TRBV12-4 with TRBJ2-1; 9 nucleotides match TRBD2. V was clipped by 4 bases and J by 8 bases; unmatched bases: 6. The CDR3 loop spans 14 amino acids. The chain's CDR3 is CASSWTSAVDEQFF. The CDR3 nucleotides read TGTGCCAGCAGTTGGACTAGCGCGGTCGATGAGCAGTTCTTC.